These 25 T cell receptor beta chains came from one sample sequenced in a study of blood T cell repertoires in COVID-19. The assay was immunoSEQ multiplex PCR, and TCRdb's table has in-frame clones only and misses some. This sample carries 200,000 to 300,000 clones, 70% to 90% of them seen once, and the ten largest clones take around 3.3%. Material: peripheral blood. Receptor source: a man between 18 and 35 years old with active or convalescent COVID-19.

The J gene is TRBJ1-2, the V gene TRBV6-1; 8 nucleotides align to TRBD1. The V segment lost 2 bases and the J segment 14 bases; nucleotides outside the gene matches: 13. The CDR3 runs to 14 residues. Germline values: CDR1 MNHNS, CDR2 SASEGT. As DNA, the CDR3 is TGTGCCAGCAGTGAAAGGATAGGAGGGGACAGGCTGACCTTC. Translating gives CASSERIGGDRLTF.

This rearrangement joins TRBV9 to TRBJ1-1; 7 positions agree with TRBD1. The V segment lost 0 bases and the J segment 1 base; nucleotides outside the gene matches: 6. The CDR3 covers 16 residues. The germline CDR1 and CDR2 sequences are SGDLS and YYNGEE. Here the CDR3 DNA reads TGTGCCAGCAGCGTAGTCCCCGGGACAGAGAACACTGAAGCTTTCTTT. Translated, it gives CASSVVPGTENTEAFF.

The chain employs TRBV14 and TRBJ2-3; 11 bases are shared with TRBD2. This CDR3 has 15 amino acids. Trimming cost V 1 base and J 3 bases; bases outside gene matches: 0. Germline V gene data show CDR1 as SGHDN and CDR2 as FVKESK. In DNA form, the CDR3 reads TGTGCCAGCAGCCAAGTAGCGGGAGGGACAGATACGCAGTATTTT. Translating gives CASSQVAGGTDTQYF.

This sequence joins TRBV7-2 and TRBJ2-1; 15 bases are a match to TRBD2. J gave up 0 bases and V 3 bases, and 6 bases lay outside the gene matches. Germline CDR1 and CDR2: SGHTA and FQGNSA. This CDR3 spans 19 amino acids. The CDR3 DNA follows: TGTGCCAGCAGCTTGGGACTAGCGGGGGGCCCAAGCTCCTACAATGAGCAGTTCTTC. It translates to CASSLGLAGGPSSYNEQFF.

The chain links TRBV15 to TRBJ1-5; perhaps TRBD1 as D (6 bases). Trimming took 3 bases from V and 6 from J, leaving 12 bases between them. Germline lookup yields CDR1 LNHNV and CDR2 YYDKDF (reference sequence). CDR3 size: 14 residues. In DNA, the CDR3 is TGTGCCACCAGCAGTTCAGGGGTGGGTCAGCCCCAGCATTTT. Its protein is CATSSSGVGQPQHF.

The chain is built from TRBV6-5 and TRBJ2-7, with D unclear. This CDR3 is built from 15 residues. V lost 0 bases and J 5 bases, leaving 14 bases between the germline ends. Germline-derived CDR1 and CDR2 are MNHEY and SVGAGI. CDR3 nucleotides: TGTGCCAGCAGTTACTCGTCGCCCGGTGCCCACGAGCAGTACTTC. It codes for CASSYSSPGAHEQYF.

The V and J genes are TRBV12-1 and TRBJ1-2; the table's D call TRBD1 went unverified against the DNA. TRBV12-1 is a known pseudogene. The CDR3 runs 13 residues. The CDR3 DNA sequence: TGTGCCAGCAGCTTTCAGGGGCCCCGAGGCTACACCTTC. It translates to CASSFQGPRGYTF.

The chain couples TRBV30 to TRBJ2-2, with 8 bases matching TRBD1. With V trimmed by 1 base and J by 1 base, 2 bases remained unmatched. The CDR3 covers 15 residues. Germline CDR1 GTSNPN, CDR2 SVGIG (reference sequence). The CDR3 DNA reads as TGTGCCTGGAGTGCCGACAGGGGGAACACCGGGGAGCTGTTTTTT. This translates into CAWSADRGNTGELFF.

V and J are TRBV5-6 and TRBJ2-7, with 14 bases fitting TRBD2. Germline CDR1 SGHDT, CDR2 YYEEEE. V gave up 7 bases and J gave up 2 bases; unmatched junction bases: 5. The CDR3 runs to 15 residues. CDR3 residues: CASQGLAGGAYEQYF. CDR3 DNA sequence: TGTGCCAGCCAAGGACTAGCGGGAGGAGCCTACGAGCAGTACTTC.

This clone occurred once. The CDR3 nucleotides read TGTGCCAGCAGCCGGGCGGGGGGTACCGGGGATGAAAAACTGTTTTTT. The encoded protein is CASSRAGGTGDEKLFF. The gene calls are TRBV4-2 and TRBJ1-4, with D possibly matching TRBD1 (5 bases). The V end lost 4 bases, the J end lost 6 bases, and 18 bases lay between the germline ends. Germline lookup yields CDR1 LGHNA and CDR2 YNFKEQ. The CDR3 loop spans 16 amino acids.

The chain couples TRBV5-1 to TRBJ2-2; 9 nucleotides match TRBD1. Trimming at V came to 2 bases and at J to 6 bases, leaving 5 bases not matched to a gene. Germline assignment: CDR1 SGHRS and CDR2 YFSETQ. The CDR3 runs 15 residues. CDR3 coding DNA: TGCGCCAGCAGCTTAATACAGGGGGCGGCCGGGGAGCTGTTTTTT. Its translation: CASSLIQGAAGELFF.

The J gene is TRBJ1-4, the V gene TRBV28; TRBD1 agrees at 7 bases. The J segment lost 10 bases and the V segment lost 4 bases, leaving 12 bases of the junction unmatched. CDR3 size: 15 residues. Per the germline V gene, CDR1 is MDHEN and CDR2 is SYDVKM. The chain's CDR3 is CASSSPTGFIGKLFF. The CDR3 nucleotides read TGTGCCAGCAGTTCCCCGACAGGGTTTATTGGAAAACTGTTTTTT.

The V and J genes are TRBV3-1 (or the pseudogene TRBV3-2) and TRBJ1-4; perhaps TRBD1 as D (5 bases). The length of the CDR3 is 13 residues. V gave up 11 bases and J gave up 7 bases, with 17 bases separating them. The germline V gene encodes CDR1 LGHDT and CDR2 YNNKEL (reference sequence). The CDR3 loop reads CASCPQRGEKLFF. CDR3 DNA sequence: TGTGCCTCATGTCCCCAAAGGGGTGAAAAACTGTTTTTT.

This chain links TRBV28 with TRBJ1-2; a weak D match, TRBD1 (5 bases). The V gene lost 6 bases and the J gene lost 8 bases, with 22 bases spanning the gap. CDR1 MDHEN and CDR2 SYDVKM come from the germline V gene. This CDR3 is built from 15 residues. The CDR3 protein is CASRPRGRLGQGYTF. Here the CDR3 DNA reads TGTGCCAGCAGACCTCGTGGCAGGTTGGGGCAAGGCTACACCTTC.

This clone was seen a handful of times. The J gene is TRBJ2-1, the V gene TRBV29-1; possible D gene TRBD1, 6 bases. The CDR3 extends over 14 amino acids. Trimming took off 6 bases at V and 0 bases at J, with 12 bases between the two ends. CDR1 is SQVTM, CDR2 ANQGSEA, per germline. Written as DNA, the CDR3 is TGCAGCGTAGGGGACAACCTCTCCTACAATGAGCAGTTCTTC. It specifies CSVGDNLSYNEQFF.

The V gene is TRBV25-1, the J gene TRBJ1-1; 7 bases agree with TRBD1. V lost 6 bases to trimming and J lost 2 bases; unmatched junction nucleotides: 6. This CDR3 has 14 residues. Per germline, CDR1 MGHDK and CDR2 SYGVNS. CDR3 DNA: TGTGCCAGCAGAAGTGCAGGGGGAAACACTGAAGCTTTCTTT. It specifies CASRSAGGNTEAFF.

The genes are TRBV6-5 and TRBJ1-1, with D uncertain. This CDR3 spans 15 amino acids. V gave up 6 bases and J gave up 5 bases, with 19 bases separating them. Germline V lookup: CDR1 MNHEY, CDR2 SVGAGI. CDR3 nucleotides: TGTGCCAGCAGACGACAATGGACGGGCGGGACTGAAGCTTTCTTT. Translation gives CASRRQWTGGTEAFF.

V gene TRBV21-1 combines with J gene TRBJ1-6; the DNA was not compared with TRBD1, the D call given in the table. TRBV21-1 is noted as a pseudogene. The length of the CDR3 is 15 residues. CDR3 DNA sequence: TGTGCCAGCATCTCACGGACAGGCCTTTACTCACCCCTCCACTTT. It translates to CASISRTGLYSPLHF.

This clone was picked up one time. The genes are TRBV7-2 and TRBJ1-6; no firm D call. Per germline, CDR1 SGHTA and CDR2 FQGNSA. The CDR3 consists of 16 residues. V was trimmed by 1 base and J by 8 bases, leaving 15 bases between them. Here the CDR3 reads CASSLVGGRWDSPLHF. The CDR3 DNA is TGTGCCAGCAGCTTAGTGGGCGGGCGGTGGGATTCACCCCTCCACTTT.

This clone was found a few times. The chain recombines TRBV28 with TRBJ2-1, with 7 bases fitting TRBD1. The junction had 10 bases not matched to a gene; V was cut back by 8 bases and J by 3 bases. CDR1 and CDR2 (germline): MDHEN, SYDVKM. The CDR3 has 15 amino acids. The CDR3 bases are TGTGCCAGCTCCCCATGGGCAGGGGGCTACAATGAGCAGTTCTTC. Amino acid sequence: CASSPWAGGYNEQFF. Together with reference TRBV28 and TRBJ2-1, the CDR3 gives the full variable domain: DVKVTQSSRYLVKRTGEKVFLECVQDMDHENMFWYRQDPGLGLRLIYFSYDVKMKEKGDIPEGYSVSREKKERFSLILESASTNQTSMYLCASSPWAGGYNEQFFGPGTRLTVL.

The chain carries TRBV4-3 and TRBJ1-1; D possibly corresponds to TRBD1 (6 bases). CDR3 size: 14 residues. CDR1 and CDR2 (germline): LGHNA, YSLEER. Trimming took 1 base from V and 8 from J, leaving 14 bases between them. CDR3 region: CASSQVRGRGEAFF. The CDR3 bases are TGCGCCAGCAGCCAAGTTCGGGGAAGGGGGGAAGCTTTCTTT.

The J gene is TRBJ2-1, the V gene TRBV29-1; TRBD2 matches 16 bases. Germline V gives CDR1 SQVTM, CDR2 ANQGSEA. The CDR3 has 18 amino acids. V lost 6 bases, J lost 8 bases, and 16 bases stayed unmatched. CDR3 loop: CSVMGLAGGVGESDEQFF. CDR3 DNA: TGCAGCGTGATGGGACTAGCGGGGGGGGTAGGTGAATCCGATGAGCAGTTCTTC.

V gene TRBV28 combines with J gene TRBJ1-2, with D hard to call. The CDR3 is 12 residues long. Looked up from germline, CDR1 is MDHEN and CDR2 is SYDVKM. V dropped 11 bases and J dropped 0 bases, with 10 bases sitting between them. CDR3: CASGPPNYGYTF. In DNA, the CDR3 is TGTGCCTCCGGTCCCCCTAACTATGGCTACACCTTC.

A single count supports this clone. The CDR3 sequence is CAISESIGHFNYGYTF. In DNA form, the CDR3 reads TGTGCCATCAGTGAGTCAATAGGACACTTTAACTATGGCTACACCTTC. The chain uses TRBV10-3 and TRBJ1-2, with D maybe TRBD1 (5 bases). Germline V gene sequence: CDR1 ENHRY, CDR2 SYGVKD. The V and J ends lost 0 bases and 1 base respectively, with 12 bases between them. This CDR3 is 16 amino acids long.

J is TRBJ1-1 and V is TRBV3-1 (or the pseudogene TRBV3-2); D ambiguous. The V and J ends lost 7 bases and 0 bases respectively, with 9 bases between them. The length of the CDR3 is 13 residues. Germline CDR1 is LGHDT and CDR2 is YNNKEL (reference sequence). The DNA of the CDR3 is TGTGCCAGCAATAACGAGATGAACACTGAAGCTTTCTTT. This sequence encodes CASNNEMNTEAFF.